This TCR beta chain was observed in a study of blood T cell repertoires in COVID-19. Study-level background: The cDNA or gDNA used as material had been derived from T cells, B-cell-depleted T cells, or PBMCs.

Germline V gene sequence: CDR1 SGHNT, CDR2 YYREEE (reference sequence). Trimming pared 0 bases from V and 5 bases from J, leaving 6 bases between. The CDR3 contains 12 residues. In the authors' workflow: Amplifying reference gene primers gave estimates of nucleated cell counts. Profiling relied on immunoSEQ multiplex PCR, and the TCRdb table lists in-frame clones only, not all of them. V and J calls and clone size follow that table, whereas D and trimming were derived from the DNA. The sample holds 350,000 to 450,000 clones; more than 70% are singletons and the top ten take approximately 1.5%. Participants were aged about 18 to 90 years, lived in 25 or so US areas, and enrolled virtually.

The gene calls are TRBV5-4 and TRBJ2-7; no definite D call. The specimen was PBMCs or T cells enriched from blood (not recorded which). This TCR came from a woman between 18 and 30 years old who had been exposed to COVID-19. The CDR3 here is CASSLVGNEQYF. The CDR3 nucleotides are TGTGCCAGCAGCTTGGTTGGCAACGAGCAGTACTTC.